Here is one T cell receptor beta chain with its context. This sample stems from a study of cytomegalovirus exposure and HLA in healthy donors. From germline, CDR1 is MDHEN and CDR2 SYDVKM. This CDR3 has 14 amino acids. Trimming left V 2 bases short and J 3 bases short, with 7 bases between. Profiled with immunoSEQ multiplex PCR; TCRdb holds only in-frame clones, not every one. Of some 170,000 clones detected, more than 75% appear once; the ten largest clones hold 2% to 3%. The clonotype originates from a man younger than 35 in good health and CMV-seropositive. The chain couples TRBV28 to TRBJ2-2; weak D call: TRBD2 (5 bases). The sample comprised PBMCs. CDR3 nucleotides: TGTGCCAGCAGTTTACGGGGTTACACCGGGGAGCTGTTTTTT. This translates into CASSLRGYTGELFF.